Listed below are T cell receptor beta chains from one sample, sequenced in a study of T cell responses to AZD1222 COVID-19 vaccine. The repertoire was sequenced with immunoSEQ multiplex PCR; TCRdb's copy has only in-frame clones and lacks some. The sample holds roughly 100,000 clones; almost 90% are singletons and the top ten take around a sixth. The sequenced sample was peripheral blood, obtained 28 days after the second AZD1222 dose. These receptors all come from an adult who received the AZD1222 COVID-19 vaccine. CDR3s include the opening cysteine and the closing phenylalanine or tryptophan. Each record gives: CDR3 DNA, CDR3 protein, J gene, D gene, V gene, clone size. A D gene is named only where the DNA matches it firmly. Some rows have no size entry. The others give once, few or many, or a class for an expanded clone.

TGTGCCTGGAACAGGGGGCTTGGAAACACCATATATTTT CAWNRGLGNTIYF TRBJ1-3 TRBD1 TRBV30 NA
TGCAGCGAGGCAGGGGCGGTAGATACGCAGTATTTT CSEAGAVDTQYF TRBJ2-3 NA TRBV29-1 NA
TGTGCCAGCAGCCAAGAAAGGACACTGGATGGCTACACCTTC CASSQERTLDGYTF TRBJ1-2 NA TRBV14 NA
TGTGCCAGCAGTACATACCAGGGCCGTAACACTGAAGCTTTCTTT CASSTYQGRNTEAFF TRBJ1-1 NA TRBV27 NA
TGTGCCATCAGTGAGTCTCTAGCGGGAGGCTACGAGCAGTACTTC CAISESLAGGYEQYF TRBJ2-7 TRBD2 TRBV10-3 NA
TGCAGCGTTGAATTACCAGCTTTACCCTACGAGCAGTACTTC CSVELPALPYEQYF TRBJ2-7 NA TRBV29-1 once
TGTGCCATCCAAGGAGGTTACAATGAGCAGTTCTTC CAIQGGYNEQFF TRBJ2-1 NA TRBV10-3 NA
TGTGCCAGCAGTGGACGAGACGTCTACAATGAGCAGTTCTTC CASSGRDVYNEQFF TRBJ2-1 NA TRBV7-9 NA
TGTGCCAGTAGCCTCGGACGGACAGGGGGCCACGAGCAGTACTTC CASSLGRTGGHEQYF TRBJ2-7 TRBD1 TRBV19 NA
TGTGCCAGCAGCTACCCTCTTGGAGATACGCAGTATTTT CASSYPLGDTQYF TRBJ2-3 NA TRBV7-3 NA
TGTGCCAGCAGTTTATATCAGGGTTCCGCTGAAGCTTTCTTT CASSLYQGSAEAFF TRBJ1-1 NA TRBV7-3 NA
TGCGCCAGCAGCCCAAATCGACTAGCGGGAGGGTATGGCTCCCAGTACTTC CASSPNRLAGGYGSQYF TRBJ2-5 TRBD2 TRBV5-1 NA
TGTGCCAGCAGTTTGCCGGGACAGGGGATGAACACTGAAGCTTTCTTT CASSLPGQGMNTEAFF TRBJ1-1 TRBD1 TRBV28 NA
TGTGCCAGCAGCGTAGCCCCGTCAGGCCTTAATGAAAAACTGTTTTTT CASSVAPSGLNEKLFF TRBJ1-4 NA TRBV9 NA
TGTGCCAGCGGGGGGTACCGGTCTCAGCCCCAGCATTTT CASGGYRSQPQHF TRBJ1-5 NA TRBV3-1/TRBV3-2 NA
TGTGCCGCAGCGACTTTGGGCGAGCAGTACTTC CAAATLGEQYF TRBJ2-7 NA TRBV30 NA
TGTGCCAGCAGCTTACGGTCGACTACGAACACCGGGGAGCTGTTTTTT CASSLRSTTNTGELFF TRBJ2-2 NA TRBV7-8 NA
TGTGCCAGCTCCCCCAACGCAGCCGACTCCTACGAGCAGTACTTC CASSPNAADSYEQYF TRBJ2-7 NA TRBV18 once
TGTGCCACCAGCAGACCGACGGGGGTAGGCTACGAGCAGTACTTC CATSRPTGVGYEQYF TRBJ2-7 NA TRBV15 NA
TGTGCTAGTGGCCCATTTGGACAATTCTCCTACGAGCAGTACTTC CASGPFGQFSYEQYF TRBJ2-7 NA TRBV12-5 few
TGCAGCGTTGAGGGACAGGGCCACGAGCAGTACTTC CSVEGQGHEQYF TRBJ2-7 TRBD1 TRBV29-1 NA
TGTGCCAGCAATAGCGGGAGTGAGCAGTACTTC CASNSGSEQYF TRBJ2-7 TRBD2 TRBV28 NA
TGTGCCAGCAGCTCCAGCCCGGTAGGCGAGCAGTACTTC CASSSSPVGEQYF TRBJ2-7 NA TRBV5-4 NA
TGTGCCAGCAGCCCTACGAATAACTATGGCTACACCTTC CASSPTNNYGYTF TRBJ1-2 NA TRBV3-1/TRBV3-2 NA
TGTGCCAGCAGCTTTATCCTAGCGGGAGGAGGCGGCACCGGGGAGCTGTTTTTT CASSFILAGGGGTGELFF TRBJ2-2 TRBD2 TRBV11-2 few
TGTGCCACCAGCCTGACAGGGTTGGGTGAGCAGTTCTTC CATSLTGLGEQFF TRBJ2-1 TRBD1 TRBV24-1 once
TGCGCCAGCAGCTTGGCCGGACTAGCGGGAGGAATAGATACGCAGTATTTT CASSLAGLAGGIDTQYF TRBJ2-3 TRBD2 TRBV5-1 NA
TGTGCCAGCAGTGCAACAGGGCTCAATGAGCAGTTCTTC CASSATGLNEQFF TRBJ2-1 NA TRBV12-3/TRBV12-4 NA
TGTGCCAGCAGCGTAGGAGGGGCCAACTTCTATGGCTACACCTTC CASSVGGANFYGYTF TRBJ1-2 NA TRBV9 NA
TGTGCCAGCTCACCACCTTTTTCAGATACGCAGTATTTT CASSPPFSDTQYF TRBJ2-3 NA TRBV18 NA
TGCAGCGTTCAGGGGTGGGTCACTGAAGCTTTCTTT CSVQGWVTEAFF TRBJ1-1 NA TRBV29-1 NA
TGCGCCAGCAGCCAGGACAGGGGGCCGACTGAAGCTTTCTTT CASSQDRGPTEAFF TRBJ1-1 TRBD1 TRBV4-1 NA
TGTGCCAGCAGTGTGCTGGGCCCAGATACGCAGTATTTT CASSVLGPDTQYF TRBJ2-3 NA TRBV2 NA
TGTGCCAGCTCGCGGGGACCCCTCGGGGCTGGAAACACCATATATTTT CASSRGPLGAGNTIYF TRBJ1-3 NA TRBV18 many
TGTGCCAGCAGCTTAGCCCAAGGCGGAACCGGGGAGCTGTTTTTT CASSLAQGGTGELFF TRBJ2-2 NA TRBV7-6 NA
TGTGCCAGCTTACAGGGGGCAGGTTTCGGGGCTAACTATGGCTACACCTTC CASLQGAGFGANYGYTF TRBJ1-2 TRBD1 TRBV7-8 NA
TGCGCCACCGGGACAGGGAATCAGCCCCAGCATTTT CATGTGNQPQHF TRBJ1-5 TRBD1 TRBV10-2 NA
TGTGCCAGCTCACCATCACACGAGCAGTACTTC CASSPSHEQYF TRBJ2-7 NA TRBV18 NA
TGTGCCAGCAGTCACGGACAGGGGGGGGTTCAAAAACTGTTTTTT CASSHGQGGVQKLFF TRBJ1-4 TRBD1 TRBV5-8 NA
TGTGCCAGCAGCTTAGGTGGGACAGGGACCCAGAACTCCTACGAGCAGTACTTC CASSLGGTGTQNSYEQYF TRBJ2-7 TRBD1 TRBV7-8 NA
TGTGCCAGTAGGGTCCTCGCAGCCGCGATGAACACTGAAGCTTTCTTT CASRVLAAAMNTEAFF TRBJ1-1 NA TRBV19 NA